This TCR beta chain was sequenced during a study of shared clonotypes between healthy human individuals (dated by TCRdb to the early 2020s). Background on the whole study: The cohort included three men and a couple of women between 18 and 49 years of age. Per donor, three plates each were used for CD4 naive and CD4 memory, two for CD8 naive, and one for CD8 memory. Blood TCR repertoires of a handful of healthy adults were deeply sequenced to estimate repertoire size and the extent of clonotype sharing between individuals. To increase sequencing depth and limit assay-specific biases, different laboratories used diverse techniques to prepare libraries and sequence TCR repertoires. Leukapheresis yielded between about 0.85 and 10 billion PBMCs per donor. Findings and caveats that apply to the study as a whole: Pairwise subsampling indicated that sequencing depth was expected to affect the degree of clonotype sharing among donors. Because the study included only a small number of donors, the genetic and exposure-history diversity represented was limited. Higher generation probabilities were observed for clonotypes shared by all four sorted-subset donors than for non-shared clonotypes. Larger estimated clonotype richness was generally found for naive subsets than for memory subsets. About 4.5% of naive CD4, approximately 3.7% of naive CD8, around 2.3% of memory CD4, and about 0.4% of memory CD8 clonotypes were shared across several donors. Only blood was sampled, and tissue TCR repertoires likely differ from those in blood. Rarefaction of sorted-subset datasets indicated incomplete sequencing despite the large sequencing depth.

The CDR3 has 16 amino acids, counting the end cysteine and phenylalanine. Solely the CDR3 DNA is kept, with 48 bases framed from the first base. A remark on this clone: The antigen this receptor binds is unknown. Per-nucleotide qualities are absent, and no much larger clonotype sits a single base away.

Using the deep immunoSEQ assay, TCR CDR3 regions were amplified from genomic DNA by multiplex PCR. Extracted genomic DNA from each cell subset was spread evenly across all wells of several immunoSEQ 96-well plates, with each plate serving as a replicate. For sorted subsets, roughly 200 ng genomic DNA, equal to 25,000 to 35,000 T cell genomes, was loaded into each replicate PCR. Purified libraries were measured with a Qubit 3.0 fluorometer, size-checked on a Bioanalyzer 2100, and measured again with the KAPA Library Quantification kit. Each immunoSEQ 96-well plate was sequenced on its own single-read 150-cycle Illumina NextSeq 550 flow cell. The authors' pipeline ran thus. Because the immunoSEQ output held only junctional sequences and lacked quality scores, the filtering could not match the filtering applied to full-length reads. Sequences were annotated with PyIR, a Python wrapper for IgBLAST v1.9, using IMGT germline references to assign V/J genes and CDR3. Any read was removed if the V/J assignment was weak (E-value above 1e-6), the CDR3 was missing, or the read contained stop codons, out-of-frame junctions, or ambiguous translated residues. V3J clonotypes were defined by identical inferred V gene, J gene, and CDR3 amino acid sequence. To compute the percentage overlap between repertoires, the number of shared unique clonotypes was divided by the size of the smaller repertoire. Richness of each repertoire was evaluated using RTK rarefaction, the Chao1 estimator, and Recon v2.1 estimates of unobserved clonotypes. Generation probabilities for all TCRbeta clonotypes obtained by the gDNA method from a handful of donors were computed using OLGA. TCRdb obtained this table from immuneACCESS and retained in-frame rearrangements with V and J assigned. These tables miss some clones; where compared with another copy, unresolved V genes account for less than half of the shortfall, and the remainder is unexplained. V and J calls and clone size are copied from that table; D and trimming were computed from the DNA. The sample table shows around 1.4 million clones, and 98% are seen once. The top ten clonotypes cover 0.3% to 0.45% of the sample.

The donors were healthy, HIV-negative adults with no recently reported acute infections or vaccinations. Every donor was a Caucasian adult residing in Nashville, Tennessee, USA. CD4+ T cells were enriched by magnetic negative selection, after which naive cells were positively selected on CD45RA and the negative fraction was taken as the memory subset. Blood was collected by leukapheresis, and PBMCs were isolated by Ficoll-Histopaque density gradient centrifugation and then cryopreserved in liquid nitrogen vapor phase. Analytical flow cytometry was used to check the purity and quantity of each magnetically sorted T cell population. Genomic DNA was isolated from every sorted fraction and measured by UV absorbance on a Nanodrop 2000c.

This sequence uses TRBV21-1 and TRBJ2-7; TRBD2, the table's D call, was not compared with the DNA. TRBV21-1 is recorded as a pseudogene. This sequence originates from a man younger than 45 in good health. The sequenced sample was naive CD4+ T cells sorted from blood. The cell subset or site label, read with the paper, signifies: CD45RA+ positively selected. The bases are TGTGCCAGCAGCAAAGGCGGCGGAGCCTATTCTTACGAGCAGTACTTC. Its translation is CASSKGGGAYSYEQYF.